Only a few counts were recorded for the clone carrying this T cell receptor beta chain. The target antigen is unknown. The data originate from a study of breast tumors, draining lymph nodes, adjacent tissues. The lymph nodes were axillary draining lymph nodes from breast cancer patients. Study findings and constraints: Tumor T cell lymph node origin was a supported hypothesis, not proven. Tumor repertoires ranked between lymph nodes and nontumor tissue in diversity, with V and J gene preferences. Compared with basal-like, luminal-like tumors shared significantly more repertoire with nontumor tissue.

The CDR3 consists of 18 residues. Germline-derived CDR1 and CDR2 are SNHLY and FYNNEI. Unmatched junction bases numbered 11, after V lost 3 bases and J lost 3 bases. TCRdb itself ran the multiplex PCR reads through MiXCR, one entry per CDR3 protein. The sample includes 100,000 to 150,000 distinct CDR3 sequences, 20% of them seen just once. The TCR was taken from a female donor with breast cancer. Some clones in this sample may be carry-over from other donors' samples. The material sequenced was axillary lymph node tissue. This rearrangement joins TRBV2 to TRBJ2-4; 10 bases are a match to TRBD2. CDR3 coding DNA: TGTGCCAGCAGTGAGGGTGAAGCGGGGGGGCTTGTCAAAAACATTCAGTACTTC. This encodes CASSEGEAGGLVKNIQYF.